What follows are 30 T cell receptor beta chains derived from one specimen sequenced in a study of blood T cell repertoires in COVID-19. Data came from immunoSEQ multiplex PCR; TCRdb stores just in-frame clones and leaves some out. The sample shows roughly 400,000 clones, more than 75% of them seen only once. Source material: peripheral blood. These receptors originate from a woman aged 60-75 years with COVID-19, enrolled during active disease.

The chain employs TRBV6-5 and TRBJ2-7; TRBD1 agrees at 9 bases. CDR3 length: 13 amino acids. Trimming at V came to 6 bases and at J to 3 bases, leaving 3 bases not matched to a gene. CDR1 is MNHEY, CDR2 SVGAGI, per germline. CDR3 residues: CASRGQGVYEQYF. In nucleotides, the CDR3 is TGTGCCAGCAGGGGACAGGGAGTCTACGAGCAGTACTTC.

CDR3 sequence reads: CASSTRRLGTSDSNEQFF. The CDR3 coding sequence is TGTGCCAGCAGCACTAGGAGGCTTGGGACTAGCGATAGCAATGAGCAGTTCTTC. V gene TRBV7-6 combines with J gene TRBJ2-1; 10 bases are shared with TRBD2. Germline CDR1 and CDR2: SGHVS and FNYEAQ. The CDR3 runs to 18 residues. V lost 5 bases to trimming and J lost 6 bases; unmatched junction nucleotides: 16.

The chain carries TRBV5-4 and TRBJ2-3, with unresolved D. The CDR3 has 16 residues. Trimming left V 4 bases short and J 3 bases short, with 18 bases between. CDR1 is SGHNT, CDR2 YYREEE, per germline (reference sequence). The CDR3 DNA is TGTGCCAGCAGCCCTACGACTGGCCCAACGACAGATACGCAGTATTTT. This translates into CASSPTTGPTTDTQYF.

This clone was seen just once. This chain links TRBV7-6 with TRBJ2-2; 7 nucleotides match TRBD1. CDR3 length: 16 residues. J lost 6 bases, V lost 5 bases, and 12 bases had no gene match. CDR1 SGHVS and CDR2 FNYEAQ come from the germline V gene. CDR3 residues: CASSPVGGLVAGELFF. CDR3 nucleotides: TGTGCCAGCAGCCCAGTAGGGGGCCTTGTCGCCGGGGAGCTGTTTTTT. Combining the CDR3 with reference TRBV7-6 and TRBJ2-2 gives the whole variable domain GAGVSQSPRYKVTKRGQDVALRCDPISGHVSLYWYRQALGQGPEFLTYFNYEAQQDKSGLPNDRFSAERPEGSISTLTIQRTEQRDSAMYRCASSPVGGLVAGELFFGEGSRLTVL.

The CDR3 spells CASRGQPSNQPQHF. The CDR3 DNA is TGTGCCAGCAGGGGACAGCCTAGCAATCAGCCCCAGCATTTT. The chain carries TRBV2 and TRBJ1-5; 7 bases are a match to TRBD1. Germline CDR1 reads SNHLY; CDR2 reads FYNNEI. Trimming cost V 6 bases and J 0 bases; bases outside gene matches: 2. The CDR3 totals 14 residues.

There are a few counts of this clone. The chain employs TRBV18 and TRBJ2-2, with D perhaps TRBD2 (7 bases). Germline V gene sequence: CDR1 KGHSH, CDR2 LQKENI. V was shortened by 3 bases and J by 4 bases, with 9 bases between the two germline ends. The CDR3 is made up of 14 amino acids. The CDR3 here is CASSPRGATGELFF. CDR3 DNA sequence: TGTGCCAGCTCACCTCGGGGGGCCACCGGGGAGCTGTTTTTT. The whole variable domain, filled in from reference TRBV18 and TRBJ2-2, reads NAGVMQNPRHLVRRRGQEARLRCSPMKGHSHVYWYRQLPEEGLKFMVYLQKENIIDESGMPKERFSAEFPKEGPSILRIQQVVRGDSAAYFCASSPRGATGELFFGEGSRLTVL.

V gene TRBV7-2 combines with J gene TRBJ2-4; D may be TRBD1 (6 bases). This CDR3 has 16 residues. Looked up from germline, CDR1 is SGHTA and CDR2 is FQGNSA. V gave up 3 bases and J gave up 7 bases, with 19 bases separating them. The CDR3 DNA reads TGTGCCAGCAGCTTTCATGGGGGCCCCCTCGGGAACATTCAGTACTTC. Translated: CASSFHGGPLGNIQYF. Variable domain in full (rest from reference TRBV7-2 and TRBJ2-4): GAGVSQSPSNKVTEKGKDVELRCDPISGHTALYWYRQSLGQGLEFLIYFQGNSAPDKSGLPSDRFSAERTGGSVSTLTIQRTQQEDSAVYLCASSFHGGPLGNIQYFGAGTRLSVL.

The CDR3 region is CASSQQENQPQHF. The CDR3 DNA reads as TGTGCCAGCAGCCAACAGGAGAATCAGCCCCAGCATTTT. The chain couples TRBV7-2 to TRBJ1-5, with D maybe TRBD1 (5 bases). CDR3 length: 13 residues. V lost 5 bases and J 4 bases, leaving 9 bases between the germline ends. Germline assignment: CDR1 SGHTA and CDR2 FQGNSA.

This chain connects TRBV11-3 to TRBJ1-1; 11 nucleotides agree with TRBD1. The junction had 6 bases not matched to a gene; V was cut back by 5 bases and J by 10 bases. This CDR3 has 13 amino acids. The germline CDR1 and CDR2 sequences are SGHNT and YENEEA. The chain's CDR3 is CASSLDRGRRAFF. The DNA for the CDR3 is TGTGCCAGCAGCCTGGACAGGGGGCGGAGAGCTTTCTTT.

The rearrangement joins TRBV6-5 to TRBJ1-1; a possible D gene is TRBD1 (6 bases). V lost 5 bases and J 2 bases, leaving 15 bases between the germline ends. Germline V gene data show CDR1 as MNHEY and CDR2 as SVGAGI. The CDR3 spans 15 residues. CDR3 region: CASSKTTGPNTEAFF. DNA of the CDR3: TGTGCCAGCAGTAAAACCACAGGGCCTAACACTGAAGCTTTCTTT.

V is TRBV6-5 and J is TRBJ2-3, with D maybe TRBD1 (6 bases). The CDR3 is made up of 14 amino acids. V lost 7 bases and J 4 bases, leaving 15 bases between the germline ends. Germline CDR1 MNHEY, CDR2 SVGAGI. The CDR3 DNA reads as TGTGCCAGCACAGCAGGGGTTGGATCAGATACGCAGTATTTT. Its translation is CASTAGVGSDTQYF.

The rearrangement uses TRBV19 and TRBJ1-1; 8 positions agree with TRBD1. V lost 4 bases and J lost 4; bases outside the gene matches: 11. Germline V gene data show CDR1 as LNHDA and CDR2 as SQIVND (reference sequence). CDR3 length: 16 amino acids. Here the CDR3 DNA reads TGTGCCAGTAGTACCGACAGGGGTAAGGGACTCACTGAAGCTTTCTTT. Protein sequence: CASSTDRGKGLTEAFF.

This chain connects TRBV3-1 (or the pseudogene TRBV3-2) to TRBJ2-5; D might be TRBD2 (5 bases). CDR3 length equals 15 residues. Trimming left V 2 bases short and J 5 bases short, with 15 bases between. Germline V gene sequence: CDR1 LGHDT, CDR2 YNNKEL (reference sequence). CDR3 in DNA: TGTGCCAGCAGCCAAAATACTAGGAGTTGGGAGACCCAGTACTTC. It codes for CASSQNTRSWETQYF.

This clone appeared a single time. This sequence joins TRBV5-1 and TRBJ1-1, with a possible D match to TRBD1 (5 bases). CDR3 length: 14 residues. From germline, CDR1 is SGHRS and CDR2 YFSETQ. Trimming pared 0 bases from V and 0 bases from J, leaving 6 bases between. DNA for the CDR3: TGCGCCAGCAGCTTGGACAGGATGAACACTGAAGCTTTCTTT. Translated, it gives CASSLDRMNTEAFF.

CDR3 sequence reads: CASSGAGNTEAFF. DNA for the CDR3: TGCGCCAGCAGCGGCGCGGGGAACACTGAAGCTTTCTTT. The chain uses TRBV5-1 and TRBJ1-1; D gene uncertain. The CDR3 runs 13 residues. Trimming removed 4 bases from V and 1 base from J, with 8 bases in between. In germline, CDR1 is SGHRS, CDR2 YFSETQ.

This rearrangement joins TRBV7-8 to TRBJ2-7, with 12 bases fitting TRBD2. Germline V CDR1 and CDR2: SGHVS, FQNEAQ. CDR3 size: 16 residues. The ends lost 1 base at V and 1 base at J; junction bases unmatched: 2. CDR3 DNA: TGTGCCAGCAGCTTAGGGGGACTAGCGGGTTCCTACGAGCAGTACTTC. It yields the protein CASSLGGLAGSYEQYF.

The gene calls are TRBV18 and TRBJ2-7, with 11 bases aligning to TRBD1. This CDR3 comprises 16 residues. Germline CDR1 and CDR2: KGHSH and LQKENI. J gave up 3 bases and V 1 base, and 5 bases lay outside the gene matches. This chain's CDR3 is CASSPLPGQGDYEQYF. The CDR3 coding sequence is TGTGCCAGCTCACCACTCCCGGGACAGGGGGACTACGAGCAGTACTTC.

CDR3 in DNA: TGTGCCAGCAGCCCCACCCGGGGGGCCGCAGAGACCCAGTACTTC. It translates to CASSPTRGAAETQYF. The chain couples TRBV5-4 to TRBJ2-5; D might be TRBD2 (7 bases). This CDR3 is 15 amino acids long. The germline CDR1 and CDR2 sequences are SGHNT and YYREEE (reference sequence). V was clipped by 4 bases and J by 4 bases, with 17 bases between them.

The J gene is TRBJ2-3, the V gene TRBV24-1; 10 nucleotides align to TRBD2. CDR1 KGHDR and CDR2 SFDVKD come from the germline V gene. This CDR3 has 15 amino acids. V gave up 4 bases and J gave up 7 bases; unmatched junction bases: 7. CDR3 bases: TGTGCCACCAGTGACGATAGCGGGGGGAGGTATACGCAGTATTTT. Protein product: CATSDDSGGRYTQYF.

The chain is built from TRBV29-1 and TRBJ2-1; 12 bases fit TRBD2. The germline V gene encodes CDR1 SQVTM and CDR2 ANQGSEA. This CDR3 is 19 amino acids long. J lost 2 bases, V lost 4 bases, and 15 bases had no gene match. CDR3 coding DNA: TGCAGCGTTGTCGAACCTAGCGGGGGGGCCCTGCTAGCCTACAATGAGCAGTTCTTC. Translated, it gives CSVVEPSGGALLAYNEQFF.

The chain employs TRBV2 and TRBJ2-6, with D hard to call. CDR3 length equals 13 residues. Germline CDR1 is SNHLY and CDR2 is FYNNEI. V gave up 6 bases and J gave up 4 bases, with 7 bases separating them. This CDR3 reads CASSLEGANVLTF. Here the CDR3 DNA reads TGTGCCAGCAGCCTCGAGGGGGCCAACGTCCTGACTTTC. Filled out from reference TRBV2 and TRBJ2-6, the complete variable domain reads EPEVTQTPSHQVTQMGQEVILRCVPISNHLYFYWYRQILGQKVEFLVSFYNNEISEKSEIFDDQFSVERPDGSNFTLKIRSTKLEDSAMYFCASSLEGANVLTFGAGSRLTVL.

This clone came up once. The CDR3 here is CASSLSGGPAGELFF. CDR3 nucleotide sequence: TGTGCCAGCAGTCTTAGCGGGGGCCCGGCCGGGGAGCTGTTTTTT. This chain joins TRBV2 and TRBJ2-2, with 9 bases matching TRBD2. The length of the CDR3 is 15 residues. Trimming took 5 bases from V and 6 from J; bases not matched to a gene: 7. CDR1 and CDR2 from the germline V gene are SNHLY and FYNNEI.

The gene calls are TRBV7-2 and TRBJ2-1; 12 bases map to TRBD2. This CDR3 contains 16 residues. Germline V lookup: CDR1 SGHTA, CDR2 FQGNSA. After removal of 0 bases from V and 10 bases from J, the junction contained 7 bases not matched to a gene. Written as DNA, the CDR3 is TGTGCCAGCAGCTTAGCTCCTAGCGGGGGGGCCCAGGAGCAGTTCTTC. Its translation is CASSLAPSGGAQEQFF.

This chain links TRBV3-1 (or the pseudogene TRBV3-2) with TRBJ1-4, with TRBD1 as a possible D gene (5 bases). Germline lookup yields CDR1 LGHDT and CDR2 YNNKEL (reference sequence). This CDR3 region has 16 residues. Trimming took 0 bases from V and 6 from J, leaving 14 bases between them. CDR3 nucleotides: TGTGCCAGCAGCCAAGAGTCAGGGAACGAGGATGAAAAACTGTTTTTT. This sequence encodes CASSQESGNEDEKLFF.

In its sample, this clone ranks as medium-sized. The V and J genes are TRBV7-2 and TRBJ1-1; D ambiguous. Trimming left V 4 bases short and J 1 base short, with 13 bases between. The CDR3 totals 15 residues. From germline, CDR1 is SGHTA and CDR2 FQGNSA. CDR3 protein: CASSSRDGGNTEAFF. CDR3 nucleotides: TGTGCCAGCAGCTCCCGCGACGGAGGGAACACTGAAGCTTTCTTT.

The V gene is TRBV5-1, the J gene TRBJ1-2; D call uncertain. Between the trimmed V and J ends, which lost 0 bases and 4 bases, there was a span of 13 bases. Germline values: CDR1 SGHRS, CDR2 YFSETQ. There are 15 residues in the CDR3. CDR3 sequence (DNA): TGCGCCAGCAGCTTGGATGGGGAGCGGCTCTATGGCTACACCTTC. Translation gives CASSLDGERLYGYTF.

This chain connects TRBV6-5 to TRBJ1-2; unclear D gene. The V end lost 6 bases, the J end lost 0 bases, and 8 bases lay between the germline ends. CDR3 length: 13 residues. Germline CDR1 MNHEY, CDR2 SVGAGI. The CDR3 nucleotides are TGTGCCAGCAGCCTTGGAGCTAACTATGGCTACACCTTC. Its protein is CASSLGANYGYTF.

This chain links TRBV18 with TRBJ2-1, with 9 bases matching TRBD1. Germline V gene data show CDR1 as KGHSH and CDR2 as LQKENI. The CDR3 contains 14 residues. The trim removed 3 bases at V and 4 bases at J, leaving 1 base unmatched. The CDR3 sequence: CASSPGQGYNEQFF. CDR3 sequence (DNA): TGTGCCAGCTCACCGGGACAGGGTTACAATGAGCAGTTCTTC.

This chain uses TRBV28 with TRBJ1-6, with no clear D. V was pared by 5 bases and J by 4 bases, with 12 bases between. There are 15 residues in the CDR3. Germline CDR1 is MDHEN and CDR2 is SYDVKM. CDR3 loop: CASSPKVPYNSPLHF. The CDR3 DNA is TGTGCCAGCAGTCCTAAAGTCCCGTATAATTCACCCCTCCACTTT.

The CDR3 reads CASSFRGWGTDTQYF. As DNA, the CDR3 is TGTGCCAGCAGTTTTCGGGGTTGGGGCACAGATACGCAGTATTTT. The chain combines TRBV27 with TRBJ2-3; a possible D gene is TRBD2 (5 bases). This CDR3 has 15 residues. CDR1 and CDR2 from the germline V gene are MNHEY and SMNVEV (reference sequence). Trimming removed 3 bases from V and 1 base from J, with 11 bases in between.